Each of the 18 T cell receptor beta chains below was sequenced from the same sample in a study of blood T cell repertoires in COVID-19. Clones were sequenced by immunoSEQ multiplex PCR, and TCRdb holds only the in-frame ones, with some missing. The sample contains 200,000 to 300,000 clones, around 89% of which appear only once. What was sequenced was PBMCs or T cells enriched from blood (not recorded which). Receptor source: a middle-aged man who had recovered from COVID-19.

This clone was observed a handful of times. This chain links TRBV5-1 with TRBJ1-3; D uncertain. CDR1 and CDR2 (germline): SGHRS, YFSETQ. Trimming removed 0 bases at V and 1 base at J, with 8 bases between. The CDR3 runs to 15 residues. The CDR3 protein is CASSLAYVSGNTIYF. CDR3 DNA: TGCGCCAGCAGCTTGGCCTATGTGTCTGGAAACACCATATATTTT.

This chain links TRBV5-1 with TRBJ2-2, with 7 bases identical to TRBD1. Germline V gives CDR1 SGHRS, CDR2 YFSETQ. The CDR3 runs to 14 residues. V gave up 2 bases and J gave up 3 bases; unmatched junction bases: 1. In DNA, the CDR3 is TGCGCCAGCAGCTTCGACAGGGACACCGGGGAGCTGTTTTTT. Translating it yields CASSFDRDTGELFF.

This clone was observed once. The V and J genes are TRBV6-5 and TRBJ2-7; TRBD1 matches at 9 bases. The CDR3 is 14 amino acids. Germline V CDR1 and CDR2: MNHEY, SVGAGI. V shed 2 bases and J 3 bases; nucleotides not matched to a gene: 2. CDR3 loop: CASSYRQGVYEQYF. CDR3 nucleotide sequence: TGTGCCAGCAGTTACCGACAGGGGGTCTACGAGCAGTACTTC.

This clone has just a few counts. The chain couples TRBV7-2 to TRBJ1-3, with D possibly being TRBD1 (5 bases). Looked up from germline, CDR1 is SGHTA and CDR2 is FQGNSA. V was clipped by 0 bases and J by 1 base, with 10 bases between them. The CDR3 is 16 amino acids. CDR3 DNA sequence: TGTGCCAGCAGCTTAGCGGTGGGACTGTCTGGAAACACCATATATTTT. This gives the protein CASSLAVGLSGNTIYF.

The chain uses TRBV6-6 and TRBJ2-1; 7 bases line up with TRBD2. The CDR3 consists of 15 residues. Germline V lookup: CDR1 MNHNY, CDR2 SVGAGI (reference sequence). With 5 bases clipped from V and 9 bases from J, the junction kept 13 bases outside the gene matches. The CDR3 nucleotides are TGTGCCAGCAGTCACGGACTAGTTGAGGTGGGTGAGCAGTTCTTC. Protein: CASSHGLVEVGEQFF.

The V gene is TRBV18, the J gene TRBJ2-5, with D tentatively TRBD2 (6 bases). Germline CDR1 and CDR2: KGHSH and LQKENI. The CDR3 sequence is 14 residues long. The V end lost 0 bases, the J end lost 4 bases, and 9 bases lay between the germline ends. The CDR3 nucleotides are TGTGCCAGCTCACCACCGGAGGGTGCAGAGACCCAGTACTTC. Translation gives CASSPPEGAETQYF.

The rearrangement uses TRBV5-6 and TRBJ1-1, with 7 bases matching TRBD1. Germline assignment: CDR1 SGHDT and CDR2 YYEEEE. V was clipped by 3 bases and J by 0 bases; unmatched bases: 8. This CDR3 region has 16 residues. CDR3 nucleotide sequence: TGTGCCAGCAGCTCTACTCTGGGACAGATGAACACTGAAGCTTTCTTT. It encodes CASSSTLGQMNTEAFF. The entire variable domain, with the rest obtained from reference TRBV5-6 and TRBJ1-1, is as follows: DAGVTQSPTHLIKTRGQQVTLRCSPKSGHDTVSWYQQALGQGPQFIFQYYEEEERQRGNFPDRFSGHQFPNYSSELNVNALLLGDSALYLCASSSTLGQMNTEAFFGQGTRLTVV.

This chain uses TRBV4-1 with TRBJ2-5, with 10 bases lining up with TRBD2. Germline V gene sequence: CDR1 MGHRA, CDR2 YSYEKL. The CDR3 runs to 16 residues. The V gene end was trimmed by 4 bases and the J gene end by 5 bases; junction bases not matched to a gene: 10. The CDR3 nucleotides read TGCGCCAGCAGCCCTATAGGTCTAGCGGGAGTGGAGACCCAGTACTTC. As protein: CASSPIGLAGVETQYF.

V is TRBV6-1 and J is TRBJ1-5, with a possible D match to TRBD1 (5 bases). The length of the CDR3 is 17 residues. Germline V gene data show CDR1 as MNHNS and CDR2 as SASEGT. Between the trimmed V and J ends, which lost 0 bases and 0 bases, there was a span of 12 bases. The CDR3: CASSEALRGSSNQPQHF. CDR3 nucleotide sequence: TGTGCCAGCAGTGAAGCGCTTCGGGGGAGTAGCAATCAGCCCCAGCATTTT.

This chain joins TRBV19 and TRBJ2-2, with 8 positions matching TRBD2. Germline CDR1 and CDR2: LNHDA and SQIVND (reference sequence). The CDR3 is 15 residues long. V gave up 2 bases and J gave up 8 bases; unmatched junction bases: 7. CDR3 nucleotides: TGTGCCAGTAGTATATGGGGACTAGGGTCTGGGGAGCTGTTTTTT. Translating it yields CASSIWGLGSGELFF.

This clone was observed a few times. Other DNA sequences of this sample code for an identical CDR3. The J gene is TRBJ1-5, the V gene TRBV2, with D tentatively TRBD1 (5 bases). The CDR3 extends over 15 amino acids. Germline V gene lookup returns CDR1 SNHLY and CDR2 FYNNEI. V lost 0 bases, J lost 7 bases, and 13 bases lay in between. In DNA, the CDR3 is TGTGCCAGCAGTGAAGCGAGGGGCGCGGGGCAGCCCCAGCATTTT. The encoded protein is CASSEARGAGQPQHF.

This sequence joins TRBV4-1 and TRBJ1-5, with TRBD1 matching over 8 bases. CDR1 and CDR2 from the germline V gene are MGHRA and YSYEKL. The V gene end was trimmed by 4 bases and the J gene end by 9 bases; junction bases not matched to a gene: 8. The CDR3 sequence is 14 residues long. CDR3 nucleotides: TGCGCCAGCAGCCTTGGGACAGGTCCGTGGCCCCAGCATTTT. This translates into CASSLGTGPWPQHF.

The gene calls are TRBV2 and TRBJ2-4; D might be TRBD2 (6 bases). Germline CDR1 reads SNHLY; CDR2 reads FYNNEI. The CDR3 sequence is 15 residues long. V lost 4 bases and J 0 bases, leaving 10 bases between the germline ends. In DNA form, the CDR3 reads TGTGCCAGCAGTGGCGACGGGGGAGCCAAAAACATTCAGTACTTC. Translation gives CASSGDGGAKNIQYF.

This chain joins TRBV7-8 and TRBJ1-2; D might be TRBD1 (5 bases). This CDR3 is built from 19 residues. Germline CDR1 reads SGHVS; CDR2 reads FQNEAQ. The germline V and J ends were trimmed by 1 base and 0 bases, with 21 bases remaining between them. CDR3 bases: TGTGCCAGCAGCTTAGAAAGGTTGGGGCAGGACACAACTAACTATGGCTACACCTTC. Amino acids: CASSLERLGQDTTNYGYTF.

The gene calls are TRBV2 and TRBJ1-1; D is possibly TRBD1 (5 bases). V was trimmed by 4 bases and J by 1 base, leaving 10 bases between them. Germline values: CDR1 SNHLY, CDR2 FYNNEI. This CDR3 region has 14 residues. The CDR3 DNA is TGTGCCAGCAGTGCGGAGGGGAGGAACACTGAAGCTTTCTTT. Encoded protein: CASSAEGRNTEAFF.

V is TRBV14 and J is TRBJ1-6; no clear D. The V gene's germline CDR1 is SGHDN and CDR2 FVKESK. V shed 1 base and J shed 7 bases, with 5 bases lying between them. The CDR3 is made up of 13 amino acids. The DNA for the CDR3 is TGTGCCAGCAGCCAAGTTTCAAATTCACCCCTCCACTTT. Protein product: CASSQVSNSPLHF.

J is TRBJ2-3 and V is TRBV7-3; 9 positions agree with TRBD1. The CDR3 is made up of 15 amino acids. Trimming took 5 bases from V and 1 from J; bases not matched to a gene: 4. Germline V gene lookup returns CDR1 SGHTA and CDR2 FQGTGA. This CDR3 is CASSRGQGGTDTQYF. The CDR3 DNA reads as TGTGCCAGCAGCCGGGGACAGGGAGGCACAGATACGCAGTATTTT.

The CDR3 DNA sequence: TGTGCCAGCAGTTGGACTATGAACACTGAAGCTTTCTTT. Translation: CASSWTMNTEAFF. This chain links TRBV12-3 or TRBV12-4 with TRBJ1-1; no reliable D call. The CDR3 totals 13 residues. Trimming cost V 4 bases and J 0 bases, with 6 bases left between them.